The rows below give T cell receptor beta chains drawn from one sample of a study of shared clonotypes between healthy human individuals. The data were produced by immunoSEQ multiplex PCR, yet TCRdb's version contains in-frame clones alone and is incomplete. This sample has around 700,000 clones; just over 90% occur once, and the top ten carry about 24%. The sequenced sample consisted of naive CD8+ T cells sorted from blood. These receptors all come from a man aged 25 to 40 in good health. Both conserved end residues are part of each CDR3.

J | V | length | CDR3
TRBJ1-5 | TRBV7-9 | 18 | CASSFEIVGTGRYQPQHF
TRBJ2-5 | TRBV15 | 14 | CATSFHRGKETQYF
TRBJ2-3 | TRBV10-1 | 14 | CASSLTSGTDTQYF
TRBJ2-7 | TRBV11-2 | 16 | CASRHGATGSPYEQYF
TRBJ2-3 | TRBV11-2 | 19 | CASSGGTAGTSGYTDTQYF
TRBJ2-3 | TRBV28 | 16 | CASSWGDTAGTDTQYF
TRBJ1-2 | TRBV27 | 15 | CASNSHPDSHYGYTF
TRBJ2-7 | TRBV15 | 14 | CATSRGTSSYEQYF
TRBJ1-2 | TRBV18 | 14 | CASPTTDRLYGYTF
TRBJ2-7 | TRBV4-3 | 14 | CASSRRLAGDEQYF
TRBJ2-5 | TRBV13 | 13 | CASNVGHQETQYF
TRBJ2-1 | TRBV25-1 | 16 | CASSAPGTQIYNEQFF
TRBJ1-1 | TRBV5-5 | 15 | CASSLDLRGNTEAFF
TRBJ2-1 | TRBV27 | 11 | CASSSLNEQFF
TRBJ2-1 | TRBV7-9 | 15 | CASFGLREGRDEQFF
TRBJ2-7 | TRBV6-5 | 14 | CASSYIGLEYEQYF